This T cell receptor beta chain was observed in a study of cytomegalovirus exposure and HLA in healthy donors (dated by TCRdb to the late 2010s). The study in broad terms: An earlier analysis of some 620 of the donors reported around 280 Gb of sequence data and around 110 million unique TCR beta sequences obtained from approximately 180 million T cells. An early release covering over 500 HLA-typed donors comprised approximately 300 gigabases of sequencing data and around 80 million unique TCR sequences. The genetic ancestry cluster associated with self-reported Caucasian donors included roughly four fifths of the 398 genotyped donors. The study was designed to test whether signatures of past pathogen exposure could be identified by cataloging public T cell receptors. The study profiled the T cell repertoires of 500 to 800 subjects by immunosequencing and related them to cytomegalovirus serostatus. Along with the approximately 700-subject first cohort, a separate validation cohort of over 90 different subjects was used. To predict cytomegalovirus infection status, the study combined high-throughput TCR immunosequencing, statistical association of individual TCRs with disease status, and machine learning. In a later analysis, previously published TCR beta repertoires from about 670 donors were re-analyzed and high-resolution HLA genotyping was added so that TCR occurrence patterns could be studied. Rather than using new phenotypic data, the later analysis identified candidate immune exposures from TCR beta sequences and from how often those sequences occurred across donors. To decide whether each TCR beta V gene segment behaved as functional or pseudogenic, an earlier analysis of some 580 of the donors relied on high-throughput TCR beta sequencing. Donor age, sex, ethnicity and CMV serostatus were compiled alongside the repertoire data. A later genetic analysis used genome-wide SNP genotypes for about 55% of the 666 donors, treating that subset as a discovery cohort. All discovery cohort repertoires had been generated using a single sequencing platform. HLA typing covered class I and class II loci at four-digit resolution. The number of typed donors differed by locus: roughly 629-630 for A, B, C, DRB1 and DQB1; 500 to 550 for DQA1; 606 for DPA1; and around 490 for DPB1. A few DR-DQ haplotypes were treated as single units for association and clustering because of strong linkage in the cohort. On average, 235,054 unique TCR beta nucleotide sequences were sequenced per donor among 398 genotyped donors of the cohort, with about 17% of those sequences being non-productive. Study-wide conclusions, independent of this receptor: The sequencing pipeline was judged likely to have produced a cluster of highly shared sequence variants as a technical artifact. In vitro tests confirmed that three of the cytomegalovirus-associated TCR beta chains recognize cytomegalovirus antigens. According to the authors, the approach could potentially be generalized to other disease states and immunological phenotypes. According to a later analysis, parvovirus B19, influenza, CMV and Epstein-Barr virus appeared linked to several top co-occurrence clusters. Compared with the roughly 670-donor mean, donors in an Asian-associated ancestry cluster had fewer N-insertions in productive TCRs, according to a later genetic analysis. For the cohort, immune exposure information was limited to CMV serostatus. Across donors, most TCR sequences were observed very rarely, whereas some public TCRs were present in many individuals. A later analysis associated about 17,000 TCR beta sequences with specific HLA alleles at a false discovery rate of 0.05. In an earlier analysis of roughly 560 of the donors, most TCR beta V segments were observed in productive rearrangements about 90% or about 30% of the time, broadly matching IMGT annotations. A later analysis found that HLA-associated TCR beta chains were more clonally expanded and had lower generation probabilities than equally common non-associated chains. A later analysis found that most CMV-associated TCR beta chains appeared HLA-restricted, with HLA associations seemingly driven largely by CMV exposure. A further reported finding was that TCR beta sequences accurately predicted the HLA-A and HLA-B alleles for most subjects in the first cohort. Because HLA typing was missing for some donors at each locus, association tests included only the typed subset. In the study, around 150 TCR beta chains were listed as associated with cytomegalovirus. A later genetic analysis associated a missense DCLRE1C variant with V-gene and J-gene trimming of TCR beta chains, and an independent cohort replicated the association. This cohort had only TCR beta chains sequenced, and the lack of alpha or paired-chain data limited which features could be detected. In a later analysis, TCR association rates were found to vary across HLA loci, with the most associated TCRs seen for DRB1 alleles and the fewest for HLA-C alleles. Strong co-occurrence of HLA alleles, especially DR and DQ, made assigning TCR associations to individual alleles difficult. The earlier analysis of approximately 560 of the donors excluded roughly 16 rarely observed V segments, including chromosome 9 orphons, because counts were too low. The classifier was reported to diagnose cytomegalovirus status with high specificity and sensitivity in both the original cohort and the validation cohort. Roughly uniform sequencing depth across donors was assumed in presence/absence analyses, although this assumption may not hold. Linkage disequilibrium might explain the correlated functional status among segregating V segments, but an unknown experimental factor could not be ruled out.

In total, approximately 690 healthy bone marrow donors made up the cohort. Cohort members were all nominally healthy when sampled, although unrecorded immune exposures were likely present. The donor was CMV seronegative and belonged to the group of around 400 seronegative cohort members. Every donor gave a peripheral blood sample, and the peripheral blood mononuclear cells from that sample were used for TCR beta sequencing. Genomic DNA extraction from the blood cell samples was performed with the Qiagen DNeasy Blood Extraction Kit. Library preparation used the immunoSEQ multiplex PCR assay. A mixture of 60 forward primers for TCR Vbeta segments and 13 reverse primers for TCR Jbeta segments was used in the multiplex PCR. Amplification of the CDR3 region of rearranged TCR beta genes was performed with a multiplex PCR assay on genomic DNA. Amplified TCR beta libraries were sequenced as 87-base-pair reads on the Illumina HiSeq System. In the original analysis: A later analysis counted tens of millions of unique TCR beta chains across the 650 to 800 repertoires, and around 9.9 million of these chains were shared by at least two donors. A nearest-neighbor algorithm error-corrected the raw reads and collapsed the reads into unique sequences, merging closely related sequences to remove PCR and sequencing errors. CDR3 sequences were aligned to IMGT reference sequences to assign V, D and J gene segments. Each retained sequence needed at least a six-nucleotide match to both a V gene segment and a J gene segment. A rearrangement counted as productive if the CDR3 had no stop codons and remained in frame with V and J, and every other rearrangement counted as non-productive. CDR3 was defined by IMGT convention, running from the second conserved V-encoded cysteine to the conserved J-encoded phenylalanine. The earlier analysis of 450 to 750 of the donors excluded any sequence lacking an unambiguous match to a single V gene segment. An earlier analysis of 587 of the donors classified V segments as functional when productive rearrangements were above 56.7% and as segregating when the standard deviation between donors was above 5%. To diagnose cytomegalovirus status from the catalog of TCR beta chain sequences, a statistical classification framework was built. V and J gene assignment, in a later analysis, came from comparing TCR nucleotide sequences with IMGT/GENE-DB human TR gene sequences. In a later analysis, CDR3 sequences and most-parsimonious VDJ recombination scenarios were assigned using the TCRdist pipeline. In a later analysis, each TCR beta chain was defined by its CDR3 amino acid sequence together with its V-gene family, and reads without a unique V-gene family were excluded. As a way to deal with suspected cross-contamination and a sequencing artifact, a later analysis dropped approximately 590 nucleotide sequences that were highly shared and had low generation probability. In a later analysis, a clonal expansion index was calculated for each public chain from normalized within-repertoire ranks of inferred template counts. In a later analysis, generation probabilities were computed using a VDJ recombination model fitted to out-of-frame rearrangements, and the results were checked against IGoR. Hypergeometric tests were used in a later analysis to score TCR-TCR, TCR-HLA and TCR-CMV co-occurrence, with a repertoire-size bias correction applied to the TCR pairs. To estimate false discovery rates, a later analysis permuted the HLA or CMV assignments 20 times. In a later analysis, co-occurring TCRs were grouped using DBSCAN, with TCRdist sequence similarity added in when clustering inside HLA-allele-positive subsets. Repertoires with fewer than 30,000 or more than 120,000 public chains, plus five repertoires with anomalous nucleotide sharing, were excluded from co-occurrence clustering. Held by TCRdb, this immuneACCESS table contains in-frame sequences only and omits some clones. Under half of the omission traces to an unresolved V gene where checked; the cause of the rest is unknown. V and J calls and clone size are those listed in that table; D and trimming were worked out from the DNA. The sample has about 130,000 clones on record, roughly 80% of them singletons. The ten largest account for approximately 2% of the sample.

As regards this clone: The antigen it binds to is not known. An end of the junction differs from the germline gene, which may be a read error.

This receptor was obtained from a man aged 25 to 45 in good health and CMV-seronegative. Input material: PBMCs.

The CDR3 is CASSVAGQGFGYGYTF. The DNA sequence reads TGTGCCAGCAGCGTAGCGGGACAGGGATTCGGCTATGGCTACACCTTC. The chain links TRBV7-2 with TRBJ1-2; 9 bases in the middle match TRBD1. The CDR3, from cysteine to phenylalanine, totals 16 residues. The kept DNA is CDR3 alone, 48 bases in frame from the first base. From a lookup of the germline V gene, CDR1 and CDR2 are SGHTA and FQGNSA.